This TCR beta chain was obtained from a study of STAT5B mutations in CD4+ large granular lymphocyte leukemia. Study-level results: Patient CD4-sorted repertoires stayed more clonal than healthy ones after leukemic-clone removal.

To note about this clone: Antigen unknown.

Libraries were prepared by immunoSEQ multiplex PCR; TCRdb keeps only in-frame clonotypes and omits some of them. The data show 30,000 to 35,000 clones, 81% seen once. The TCR originated in a human donor in good health. Material for sequencing was CD4+ T cells from blood buffy coats.

CDR3 loop: CASLKGAGVRLNTEAFF. The CDR3 DNA is TGTGCCAGCTTAAAGGGGGCAGGCGTCCGTTTGAACACTGAAGCTTTCTTT. The chain combines TRBV21-1 with TRBJ1-1; the table's D call of TRBD1 was not tested on the DNA. TRBV21-1 is noted as a pseudogene. The length of the CDR3 is 17 residues.